This entry concerns a single TCR beta chain. These data come from a study of Ad26.COV2.S vaccination and SARS-CoV-2 variants. Germline trimming cut 4 bases from V and 1 base from J; bases unmatched to any gene: 8. The CDR3 contains 17 residues. CDR1 SGHRS and CDR2 YFSETQ come from the germline V gene. Clones were sequenced by immunoSEQ multiplex PCR, and TCRdb holds only the in-frame ones, with some missing. The sample contains about 400,000 clones, 70% to 90% of which appear only once. Treatment noted: some 19 received Ad26.COV2.S at low or high dose, single or two shots; 5 received placebo; per-sample allocation not given. Collection of samples fell on day 63 after the first vaccine or placebo injection.

This sequence joins TRBV5-1 and TRBJ2-5, with TRBD2 identical over 12 bases. Sequences were derived from peripheral blood, sampled in a trial of Ad26.COV2.S vaccine versus placebo. The clonotype comes from a person aged 18-60 years who received the Ad26.COV2.S COVID-19 vaccine or a placebo. The CDR3 loop is CASSATSGSSIQETQYF. Written as DNA, the CDR3 is TGCGCCAGCAGCGCGACTAGCGGGAGTAGCATCCAAGAGACCCAGTACTTC.